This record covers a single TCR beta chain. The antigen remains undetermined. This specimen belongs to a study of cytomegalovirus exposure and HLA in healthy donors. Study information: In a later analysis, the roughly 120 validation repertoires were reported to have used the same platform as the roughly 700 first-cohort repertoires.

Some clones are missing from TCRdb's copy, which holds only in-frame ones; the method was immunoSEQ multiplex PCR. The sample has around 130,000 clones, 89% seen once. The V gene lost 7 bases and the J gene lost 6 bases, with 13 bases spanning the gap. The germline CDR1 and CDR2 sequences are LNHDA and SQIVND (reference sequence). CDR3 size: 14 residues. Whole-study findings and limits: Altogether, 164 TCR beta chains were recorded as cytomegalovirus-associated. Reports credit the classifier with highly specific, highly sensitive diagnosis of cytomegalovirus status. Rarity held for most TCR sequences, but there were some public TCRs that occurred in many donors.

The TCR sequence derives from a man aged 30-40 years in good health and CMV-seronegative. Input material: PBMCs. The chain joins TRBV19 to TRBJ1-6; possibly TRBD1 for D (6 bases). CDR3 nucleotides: TGTGCCAGTACCAAGGGACACTCTAATTCACCCCTCCACTTT. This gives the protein CASTKGHSNSPLHF. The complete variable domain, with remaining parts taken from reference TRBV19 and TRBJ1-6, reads DGGITQSPKYLFRKEGQNVTLSCEQNLNHDAMYWYRQDPGQGLRLIYYSQIVNDFQKGDIAEGYSVSREKKESFPLTVTSAQKNPTAFYLCASTKGHSNSPLHFGNGTRLTVT.